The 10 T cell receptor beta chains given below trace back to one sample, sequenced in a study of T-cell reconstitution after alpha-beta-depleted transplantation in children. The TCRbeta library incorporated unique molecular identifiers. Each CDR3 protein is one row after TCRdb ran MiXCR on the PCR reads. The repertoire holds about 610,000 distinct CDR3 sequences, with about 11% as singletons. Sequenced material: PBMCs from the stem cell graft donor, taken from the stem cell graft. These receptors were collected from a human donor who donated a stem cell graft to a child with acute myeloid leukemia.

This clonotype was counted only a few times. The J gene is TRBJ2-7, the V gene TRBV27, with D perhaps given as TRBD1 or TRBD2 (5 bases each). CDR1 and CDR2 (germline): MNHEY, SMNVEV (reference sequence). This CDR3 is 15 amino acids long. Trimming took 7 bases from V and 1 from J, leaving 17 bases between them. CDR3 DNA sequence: TGTGCCAGCAAATATGGGGGAGCCACTTCCTACGAGCAGTACTTC. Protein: CASKYGGATSYEQYF.

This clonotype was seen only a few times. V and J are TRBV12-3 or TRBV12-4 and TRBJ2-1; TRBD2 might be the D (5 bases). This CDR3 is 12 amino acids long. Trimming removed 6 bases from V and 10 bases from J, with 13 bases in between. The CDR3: CASSGWPGEQFF. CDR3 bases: TGTGCCAGCAGCGGGTGGCCGGGAGAGCAGTTCTTC.

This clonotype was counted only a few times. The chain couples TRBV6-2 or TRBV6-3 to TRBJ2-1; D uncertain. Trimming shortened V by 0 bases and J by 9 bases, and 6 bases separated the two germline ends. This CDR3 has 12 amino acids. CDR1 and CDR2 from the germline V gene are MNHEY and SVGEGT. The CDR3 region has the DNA TGTGCCAGCAGTTACTCGGTAACTGAGCAGTTCTTC. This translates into CASSYSVTEQFF.

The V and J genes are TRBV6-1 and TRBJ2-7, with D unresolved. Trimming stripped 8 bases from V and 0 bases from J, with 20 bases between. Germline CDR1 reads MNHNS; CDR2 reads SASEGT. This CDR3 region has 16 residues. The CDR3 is CASQISLTGVSYEQYF. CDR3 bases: TGTGCCAGCCAAATATCCCTGACTGGCGTCTCCTACGAGCAGTACTTC.

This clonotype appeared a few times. The CDR3 bases are TGTGCCACCAGTGCCGTTGGGGGTACAGATACGCAGTATTTT. It specifies CATSAVGGTDTQYF. This rearrangement joins TRBV24-1 to TRBJ2-3, with D possibly called TRBD1 or TRBD2 (5 bases each). Germline V CDR1 and CDR2: KGHDR, SFDVKD. The CDR3 extends over 14 amino acids. V lost 5 bases to trimming and J lost 3 bases, with 11 bases between them.

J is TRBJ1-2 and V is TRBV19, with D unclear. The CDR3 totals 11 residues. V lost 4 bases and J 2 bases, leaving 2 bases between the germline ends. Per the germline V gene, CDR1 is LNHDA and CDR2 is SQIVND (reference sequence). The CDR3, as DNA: TGTGCCAGTAGTAGAAACTATGGCTACACCTTC. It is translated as CASSRNYGYTF. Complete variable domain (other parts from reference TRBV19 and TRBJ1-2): DGGITQSPKYLFRKEGQNVTLSCEQNLNHDAMYWYRQDPGQGLRLIYYSQIVNDFQKGDIAEGYSVSREKKESFPLTVTSAQKNPTAFYLCASSRNYGYTFGSGTRLTVV.

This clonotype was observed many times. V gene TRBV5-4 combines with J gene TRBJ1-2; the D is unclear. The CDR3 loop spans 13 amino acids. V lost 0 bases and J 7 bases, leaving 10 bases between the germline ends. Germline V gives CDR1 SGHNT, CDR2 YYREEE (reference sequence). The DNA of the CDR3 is TGTGCCAGCAGCTTGGTATTTATGCCTGGCTACACCTTC. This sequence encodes CASSLVFMPGYTF.

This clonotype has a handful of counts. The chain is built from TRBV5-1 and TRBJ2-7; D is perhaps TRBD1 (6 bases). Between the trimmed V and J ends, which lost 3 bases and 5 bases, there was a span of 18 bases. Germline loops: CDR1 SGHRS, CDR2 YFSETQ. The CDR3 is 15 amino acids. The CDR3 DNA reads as TGCGCCAGCAGCTCAATCAGGGGACGGGACCACGAGCAGTACTTC. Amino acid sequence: CASSSIRGRDHEQYF. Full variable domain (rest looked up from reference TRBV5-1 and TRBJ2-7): KAGVTQTPRYLIKTRGQQVTLSCSPISGHRSVSWYQQTPGQGLQFLFEYFSETQRNKGNFPGRFSGRQFSNSRSEMNVSTLELGDSALYLCASSSIRGRDHEQYFGPGTRLTVT.

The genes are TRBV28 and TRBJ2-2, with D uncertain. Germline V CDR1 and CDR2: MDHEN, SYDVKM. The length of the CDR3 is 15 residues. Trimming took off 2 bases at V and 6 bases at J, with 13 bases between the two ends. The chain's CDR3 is CASSLGELNAGELFF. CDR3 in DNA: TGTGCCAGCAGTTTAGGGGAACTCAACGCCGGGGAGCTGTTTTTT.

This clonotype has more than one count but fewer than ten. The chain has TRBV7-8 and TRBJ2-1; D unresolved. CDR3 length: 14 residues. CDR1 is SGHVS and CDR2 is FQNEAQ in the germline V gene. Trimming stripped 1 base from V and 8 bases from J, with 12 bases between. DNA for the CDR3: TGTGCCAGCAGCTTAGTGGTCCGTGGGGATGAGCAGTTCTTC. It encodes CASSLVVRGDEQFF.